Shown below are 24 T cell receptor beta chains from a single sample sequenced in a study of blood T cells in healthy people across ages. The authors ran a second PCR of 7 to 11 cycles using a sample-barcoded 5' primer and a J-beta primer mix. TCRdb re-analysed the 5' RACE reads in MiXCR, keeping a single row per CDR3 protein. Among approximately 680,000 distinct CDR3 sequences listed, approximately 29% were seen once. The sequencing input was blood. The source is a woman older than 75 in good health.

The rearrangement uses TRBV3-1 and TRBJ1-4; perhaps TRBD1 as D (6 bases). Germline V gives CDR1 LGHDT, CDR2 YNNKEL (reference sequence). The V gene lost 8 bases and the J gene lost 3 bases, with 16 bases spanning the gap. This CDR3 is 15 amino acids long. CDR3 protein: CASHRAGASNEKLFF. The CDR3 DNA is TGTGCCAGCCACCGGGCGGGGGCCTCTAATGAAAAACTGTTTTTT.

Concerning this clonotype itself: A much larger clone sits a single nucleotide away, making a read error possible. This chain joins TRBV4-2 and TRBJ2-5; 11 nucleotides align to TRBD2. This CDR3 has 17 residues. Per the germline V gene, CDR1 is LGHNA and CDR2 is YNFKEQ. The DNA of the CDR3 is TGTGCCAGCAGCCCTCGCCCGGGACTAGCGGCGCAAGACACCCAGTACTTC. It encodes CASSPRPGLAAQDTQYF.

CDR3 sequence reads: CASSPADRGDQPQHF. In DNA, the CDR3 is TGTGCCAGCAGCCCCGCCGACAGGGGGGATCAGCCCCAGCATTTT. The V gene is TRBV7-2, the J gene TRBJ1-5, with TRBD1 matching over 9 bases. Germline trimming cut 5 bases from V and 5 bases from J; bases unmatched to any gene: 7. CDR3 size: 15 residues. Germline CDR1 SGHTA, CDR2 FQGNSA.

V is TRBV2 and J is TRBJ2-4; D might be TRBD1 (5 bases). Germline V gene sequence: CDR1 SNHLY, CDR2 FYNNEI. The V end lost 1 base, the J end lost 0 bases, and 10 bases lay between the germline ends. The CDR3 has 16 residues. The CDR3 DNA reads as TGTGCCAGCAGTGAAGGGACACGAGTAGCCAAAAACATTCAGTACTTC. Translation gives CASSEGTRVAKNIQYF. The entire variable domain, with the rest obtained from reference TRBV2 and TRBJ2-4, is as follows: EPEVTQTPSHQVTQMGQEVILRCVPISNHLYFYWYRQILGQKVEFLVSFYNNEISEKSEIFDDQFSVERPDGSNFTLKIRSTKLEDSAMYFCASSEGTRVAKNIQYFGAGTRLSVL.

This clonotype showed up many times. The V and J genes are TRBV5-1 and TRBJ2-3; D unresolved. V was trimmed by 7 bases and J by 1 base, leaving 10 bases between them. The length of the CDR3 is 13 residues. Germline V CDR1 and CDR2: SGHRS, YFSETQ. CDR3 region: CASHIQGTDTQYF. The CDR3, as DNA: TGCGCCAGCCATATTCAGGGCACAGATACGCAGTATTTT.

This clonotype was counted many times. The chain employs TRBV10-3 and TRBJ2-3; 8 positions match TRBD1. The V gene end was trimmed by 8 bases and the J gene end by 6 bases; junction bases not matched to a gene: 7. CDR1 and CDR2 from the germline V gene are ENHRY and SYGVKD. The CDR3 is made up of 13 amino acids. CDR3 DNA sequence: TGTGCCATCTTCCAGGGGGCAGGGGATACGCAGTATTTT. It translates to CAIFQGAGDTQYF.

With respect to this clonotype: A much larger clone differs by one base, so this may be a read error. The CDR3 DNA reads as TGTGCCGGCAGCGCCCCCGGGCACCAAAACTATGGCTACACCTTC. Protein: CAGSAPGHQNYGYTF. The V gene is TRBV7-9, the J gene TRBJ1-2; D remains ambiguous. The CDR3 is made up of 15 amino acids. Germline lookup yields CDR1 SEHNR and CDR2 FQNEAQ (reference sequence).

This clonotype was detected many times. The chain couples TRBV5-6 to TRBJ1-4; TRBD1 might be the D (6 bases). Germline loops: CDR1 SGHDT, CDR2 YYEEEE. Between the trimmed V and J ends, which lost 4 bases and 5 bases, there was a span of 15 bases. The CDR3 length is 15 residues. CDR3 protein: CASSGRGGPNEKLFF. CDR3 sequence (DNA): TGTGCCAGCAGCGGCCGAGGGGGGCCGAATGAAAAACTGTTTTTT.

The CDR3, as DNA: TGTGCCAGCAGTTTAGCCTCCGGGGGCGTTCGGACAGATACGCAGTATTTT. It encodes CASSLASGGVRTDTQYF. V gene TRBV12-3 or TRBV12-4 combines with J gene TRBJ2-3, with D perhaps given as TRBD1 or TRBD2 (6 bases each). This CDR3 has 17 residues. The V end was cut by 0 bases, the J end by 3 bases, with 16 bases between.

Comment on this clonotype: This may come from a read error, since a much larger clone is one base off. The chain links TRBV21-1 to TRBJ1-5; the D segment call TRBD1 is taken from the table without a DNA check. TRBV21-1 is designated a pseudogene. The CDR3 loop spans 15 amino acids. CDR3 amino acids: CASSKHDQGCQPQHF. The CDR3 DNA reads TGTGCCAGCAGCAAACACGATCAGGGGTGTCAGCCCCAGCATTTT.

In this sample, this clonotype turned up many times. The V gene is TRBV2, the J gene TRBJ2-3; D is uncertain. V lost 6 bases and J 4 bases, leaving 14 bases between the germline ends. The CDR3 totals 14 residues. The germline V gene encodes CDR1 SNHLY and CDR2 FYNNEI. The CDR3 region has the DNA TGTGCCAGCAGGGACCGAGGTGTCGCAGATACGCAGTATTTT. Translation gives CASRDRGVADTQYF.

This chain links TRBV5-6 with TRBJ1-6, with a possible D match to TRBD1 (5 bases). Germline lookup yields CDR1 SGHDT and CDR2 YYEEEE. V dropped 4 bases and J dropped 10 bases, with 21 bases sitting between them. The CDR3 consists of 16 residues. The CDR3 here is CASSPNQGRGESPLHF. CDR3 sequence (DNA): TGTGCCAGCAGCCCGAATCAAGGACGGGGGGAATCACCCCTCCACTTT.

This clonotype came up many times. The chain is built from TRBV6-5 and TRBJ1-1; TRBD1 aligns across 9 bases. J lost 3 bases, V lost 7 bases, and 9 bases had no gene match. Germline V gene sequence: CDR1 MNHEY, CDR2 SVGAGI. The CDR3 consists of 15 residues. The CDR3 nucleotides read TGTGCCAGCACTAAACAGGGGGCGATGTACACTGAAGCTTTCTTT. Protein product: CASTKQGAMYTEAFF.

The chain links TRBV3-1 to TRBJ2-3, with D unresolved. The germline gives CDR1 LGHDT, CDR2 YNNKEL (reference sequence). The CDR3 is made up of 11 amino acids. Trimming stripped 6 bases from V and 3 bases from J, with 4 bases between. CDR3 sequence (DNA): TGTGCCAGCAGAACGACAGATACGCAGTATTTT. It yields the protein CASRTTDTQYF.

This clonotype has just one count. V gene TRBV2 combines with J gene TRBJ2-6, with TRBD2 identical over 7 bases. The CDR3 sequence is 14 residues long. After removal of 11 bases from V and 8 bases from J, the junction contained 12 bases not matched to a gene. Germline lookup yields CDR1 SNHLY and CDR2 FYNNEI. This chain's CDR3 is CAGAVGGRTNVLTF. In nucleotides, the CDR3 is TGTGCCGGAGCAGTGGGGGGGAGGACCAACGTCCTGACTTTC. Drawing the rest from reference TRBV2 and TRBJ2-6, the complete variable domain is EPEVTQTPSHQVTQMGQEVILRCVPISNHLYFYWYRQILGQKVEFLVSFYNNEISEKSEIFDDQFSVERPDGSNFTLKIRSTKLEDSAMYFCAGAVGGRTNVLTFGAGSRLTVL.

The sample holds many counts of this clonotype. This chain links TRBV7-2 with TRBJ2-1, with no clear D. This CDR3 comprises 13 residues. The germline CDR1 and CDR2 sequences are SGHTA and FQGNSA. Trimming left V 4 bases short and J 6 bases short, with 10 bases between. DNA for the CDR3: TGTGCCAGCAGCTCTTTCGCCCTCAATGAGCAGTTCTTC. Protein sequence: CASSSFALNEQFF.

V and J are TRBV12-3 or TRBV12-4 and TRBJ1-6, with TRBD1 identical over 10 bases. J was trimmed by 9 bases and V by 4 bases; bases with no gene match: 0. This CDR3 spans 13 amino acids. CDR3: CASSWDRGSPLHF. CDR3 DNA: TGTGCCAGCAGTTGGGACAGGGGTTCACCCCTCCACTTT.

At least ten counts were recorded for this clonotype. This chain joins TRBV7-2 and TRBJ1-2; TRBD1 might be the D (5 bases). The CDR3 has 16 residues. The V gene lost 5 bases and the J gene lost 2 bases, with 18 bases spanning the gap. Germline lookup yields CDR1 SGHTA and CDR2 FQGNSA. As DNA, the CDR3 is TGTGCCAGCAGCCCGCAGGGTATCTTGGCCAACTATGGCTACACCTTC. Translation gives CASSPQGILANYGYTF.

This clonotype was detected ten times or more. The J gene is TRBJ2-4, the V gene TRBV5-1; perhaps TRBD2 as D (6 bases). This CDR3 has 15 residues. With 0 bases removed from V and 8 bases from J, the gap between germline ends came to 15 bases. The germline V gene encodes CDR1 SGHRS and CDR2 YFSETQ. CDR3 sequence reads: CASSLDRPGVDIQYF. CDR3 nucleotides: TGCGCCAGCAGCTTGGACCGTCCGGGGGTAGACATTCAGTACTTC. The entire variable domain, with the rest obtained from reference TRBV5-1 and TRBJ2-4, is as follows: KAGVTQTPRYLIKTRGQQVTLSCSPISGHRSVSWYQQTPGQGLQFLFEYFSETQRNKGNFPGRFSGRQFSNSRSEMNVSTLELGDSALYLCASSLDRPGVDIQYFGAGTRLSVL.

This clonotype was observed once. The chain has TRBV7-9 and TRBJ2-3, with 10 bases lining up with TRBD2. Trimming at V came to 6 bases and at J to 3 bases, leaving 3 bases not matched to a gene. Germline-derived CDR1 and CDR2 are SEHNR and FQNEAQ (reference sequence). CDR3 length equals 14 residues. The CDR3 DNA sequence: TGTGCCAGCAGAGCGGGGGGGAAGACAGATACGCAGTATTTT. This gives the protein CASRAGGKTDTQYF.

This clonotype was seen a single time. A read error may explain this, as a much larger clone is one base away. This chain links TRBV30 with TRBJ2-5; 7 nucleotides line up with TRBD2. With the DNA end fitting TRBJ2-7 better, the J assignment may be wrong. In germline, CDR1 is GTSNPN, CDR2 SVGIG (reference sequence). The CDR3 loop spans 14 amino acids. CDR3 loop: CAWSTGGTSCEQYF. CDR3 bases: TGTGCCTGGTCGACCGGGGGGACCTCCTGCGAGCAGTACTTC.

The chain has TRBV18 and TRBJ2-1, with 13 bases lining up with TRBD2. This CDR3 contains 18 residues. Trimming cost V 3 bases and J 4 bases; bases outside gene matches: 9. Germline CDR1 is KGHSH and CDR2 is LQKENI. Written as DNA, the CDR3 is TGTGCCAGCTCACCCCGTCCCACTAGCGGGGGGGGATACAATGAGCAGTTCTTC. The encoded protein is CASSPRPTSGGGYNEQFF.

This clonotype turned up a few times. A read error may explain this, as a much larger clone is one base away. V and J are TRBV5-1 and TRBJ2-5; 8 bases match TRBD2. Germline-derived CDR1 and CDR2 are SGHRS and YFSETQ. After removal of 1 base from V and 11 bases from J, the junction contained 16 bases not matched to a gene. The CDR3 has 16 amino acids. For the CDR3, the DNA is TGCGCCAGCAGCTTGATAGTAGCGGGGCCATACAATGAGCAGTACTTC. Amino acids: CASSLIVAGPYNEQYF. The variable domain in full, completed from reference TRBV5-1 and TRBJ2-5, reads KAGVTQTPRYLIKTRGQQVTLSCSPISGHRSVSWYQQTPGQGLQFLFEYFSETQRNKGNFPGRFSGRQFSNSRSEMNVSTLELGDSALYLCASSLIVAGPYNEQYFGPGTRLLVL.

The sample holds many counts of this clonotype. V usage is TRBV7-9 and J usage is TRBJ2-3; 9 bases map to TRBD2. Trimming at V came to 4 bases and at J to 5 bases, leaving 7 bases not matched to a gene. The length of the CDR3 is 15 residues. Germline V gene data show CDR1 as SEHNR and CDR2 as FQNEAQ (reference sequence). CDR3 nucleotides: TGTGCCAGCAGCTCCGCGGGGGGGCAGGGAGATACGCAGTATTTT. Translation: CASSSAGGQGDTQYF.